One TCR beta chain is described in this entry. What it binds is unknown. At one end, the junction sequence differs from germline, possibly due to a read error. This entry belongs to a study of shared clonotypes between healthy human individuals. Study observations and caveats: Only blood was sampled, and tissue TCR repertoires likely differ from blood ones.

In replicate PCRs of sorted subsets, roughly 190 ng DNA, about 30,000 T cell genomes, was used. The protocol was immunoSEQ multiplex PCR, while the TCRdb copy is restricted to in-frame clones and leaves out a portion. There are some 900,000 clones in the sample; around three quarters occur only once, and nearly 1.5% lies in the top ten. The sequenced sample was memory CD4+ T cells sorted from blood. Described subset: CD45RA-negative fraction. The TCR comes from a man aged 18 to 29 in good health.

The CDR3 spells CASRLAGASINTQYF. As DNA, the CDR3 is TGTGCCAGCAGATTAGCGGGAGCATCGATAAATACGCAGTATTTT. This chain connects TRBV7-2 to TRBJ2-3, with 9 bases matching TRBD2. There are 15 residues in the CDR3. From germline, CDR1 is SGHTA and CDR2 FQGNSA.